Listed here is a single T cell receptor (beta chain). What it binds is not known. The data derive from a study of lymphopenia after photon versus proton radiotherapy. Notes on the study in general: Authors raise, but do not show, better survival with proton therapy. A bigger post-nadir fall in TCR diversity correlated inversely with survival time in deceased patients. After the lymphocyte nadir, photon-treated repertoires showed oligoclonal expansion, especially of CD8+ Temra cells. Under photons, naive T cells and diversity fell while effector/memory populations rose.

Sequenced by immunoSEQ multiplex PCR; TCRdb stores in-frame clones only, minus some. The repertoire includes approximately 35,000 clones, roughly 90% of them detected once, and around 6.5% sits in the top ten. The V and J ends lost 0 bases and 7 bases respectively, with 10 bases between them. The CDR3 totals 14 residues. Germline CDR1 reads KGHSH; CDR2 reads LQKENI. This rearrangement joins TRBV18 to TRBJ2-4; possible D gene TRBD1, 6 bases. This receptor was taken from a woman aged 45-59 years with pancreatic cancer. The sequencing here drew on peripheral blood, taken from a patient treated with photon-based radiotherapy. This chain's CDR3 is CASSPPVTGNIQYF. DNA for the CDR3: TGTGCCAGCTCACCACCTGTGACAGGCAACATTCAGTACTTC.